Given below is one T cell receptor beta chain in context. There are a few counts of this clone. Its recognized antigen is unknown. Base-call qualities are not available, and no considerably larger clone is one nucleotide away. In the same sample, other DNA sequences code for this CDR3. The entry originates in a study of T cell responses to AZD1222 COVID-19 vaccine (dated by TCRdb to about 2021). Broadly, across the study: TCR sequencing covered more than 230 trial participants: around 210 given two doses of AZD1222 and about 26 given two doses of MenACWY control vaccine. Trial participants were enrolled into age subgroups of 18-55, 56-69 and 70-plus years, which contained roughly 150, 30 and 60 TCR-sequenced participants, respectively. Findings and caveats that apply to the study as a whole: The vaccine-associated CD4 TCRs covered the entire spike protein, and the dominant responses fell in regions 160-218 and 743-854. Nearly half of unique spike-specific TCRs reportedly recognized epitopes outside regions mutated in the B.1.351 and B.1.1.7 variants. Participants were mostly white British, with more females than males. The authors suggested clonal diversity may have been underestimated. Only five or six AZD1222 recipients were SARS-CoV-2 seropositive at baseline, limiting conclusions about previously exposed vaccinees. The 56-69-year group was small, and its depth increase did not reach significance, likely because of low power. Because no day 14 peak-response samples were available, the repertoires could be characterized only after the peak T cell response. A significant rise in spike-specific TCR breadth and depth was observed after two AZD1222 doses relative to day 0 and relative to MenACWY recipients.

The germline ends are 11 bases apart after V is trimmed by 4 bases and J by 2 bases. The CDR3 measures 14 amino acids from cysteine to phenylalanine. Here the CDR3 DNA is all that survives: 42 bases in frame from base 1. The germline V gene supplies CDR1 MDHEN and CDR2 SYDVKM. This specimen's time point label, interpreted: about 28 days (+/-7) after the second vaccine dose. AZD1222 recipients whose second dose came at about 4 weeks and those whose second dose came at about 12 weeks were combined into one group, since spike-specific TCR depth and breadth did not differ between the two schedules. Vaccinee samples were obtained from the UK trials COV001 and COV002, which included a single-blind randomized controlled phase 2/3 trial of AZD1222 (ChAdOx1 nCoV-19) in healthy adults. Trial participant PBMC samples were collected at day 0 and day 28 after the second dose for TCRbeta chain sequencing. The CDR3 regions of human TCRbeta chains were analyzed by immunosequencing. The paper's processing steps were these. Repertoire TCRs were matched against a reference library of SARS-CoV-2-specific TCRs generated with the MIRA antigen-specificity platform. Breadth was defined as the fraction of unique TCRs that were SARS-CoV-2-associated, and depth was defined as the fraction of total T cells that were SARS-CoV-2-associated. Each spike-specific TCR was assigned to its reactive spike region and to a CD4 or CD8 class using the MIRA data. Log10-transformed breadth and depth values were compared by one-way ANOVA with Sidak's multiple comparisons tests. Held by TCRdb, this immuneACCESS table contains in-frame sequences only and omits some clones. Under half of the omission traces to an unresolved V gene where checked; the cause of the rest is unknown. V and J calls plus clone size are reproduced from that table; the DNA served to infer D and trimming. This sample has approximately 99,000 clones in its table, and more than 85% of those were observed once. The top ten constitute around 8.6% of the sample.

The source of this sequence is an adult who received the AZD1222 COVID-19 vaccine. Sequenced here: peripheral blood, sampled 28 days after the second AZD1222 dose. The chain joins TRBV28 to TRBJ1-2; the D gene is perhaps TRBD1, from 5 matching bases. DNA sequence: TGTGCCAGCAGTTACCAGGGAGGGAACTATGGCTACACCTTC. The resulting protein is CASSYQGGNYGYTF.